Following are 26 T cell receptor beta chains from one sample sequenced in a study of identical twins. Each CDR3 protein is one row after TCRdb ran MiXCR on the 5' RACE reads. In the table there are roughly 250,000 distinct CDR3 sequences, approximately 8% of which are singletons. Another study also made use of these data, one on yellow fever vaccine responses in identical twins.

The material sequenced was CD8+ T cells sorted from blood. These receptors all stem from a woman aged 18-30 years in good health.

This clonotype was picked up many times. The V call is TRBV27, the J call TRBJ2-3, with 8 positions matching TRBD2. The germline V gene encodes CDR1 MNHEY and CDR2 SMNVEV (reference sequence). V trimming: 5 bases; J trimming: 1 base; junction bases outside the gene matches: 8. The CDR3 consists of 16 residues. In DNA form, the CDR3 reads TGTGCCAGCAGTCTGGCCCGGGGGGGCCGCACAGATACGCAGTATTTT. Protein product: CASSLARGGRTDTQYF.

This chain links TRBV7-6 with TRBJ2-2, with TRBD2 matching 8 bases. V was clipped by 1 base and J by 0 bases; unmatched bases: 10. The V gene's germline CDR1 is SGHVS and CDR2 FNYEAQ. The CDR3 contains 19 residues. The CDR3 DNA reads as TGTGCCAGCAGCTTAGGTGATTTTAGCGGGGCCCCGAACACCGGGGAGCTGTTTTTT. It encodes CASSLGDFSGAPNTGELFF. The full variable domain, completed using reference TRBV7-6 and TRBJ2-2, is GAGVSQSPRYKVTKRGQDVALRCDPISGHVSLYWYRQALGQGPEFLTYFNYEAQQDKSGLPNDRFSAERPEGSISTLTIQRTEQRDSAMYRCASSLGDFSGAPNTGELFFGEGSRLTVL.

The V and J genes are TRBV10-1 and TRBJ2-7, with 10 bases fitting TRBD2. Trimming took 10 bases from V and 1 from J; bases not matched to a gene: 10. The CDR3 is 15 amino acids. Germline-derived CDR1 and CDR2 are WNHNN and SYGVQD (reference sequence). CDR3 coding DNA: TGCGCCAACTTAGCGGGAGGCCCCCGGTCCTACGAGCAGTACTTC. Residues: CANLAGGPRSYEQYF.

This clonotype was recorded at least ten times. This chain uses TRBV12-3 or TRBV12-4 with TRBJ1-1; D remains ambiguous. The CDR3 contains 14 residues. V lost 6 bases to trimming and J lost 3 bases, with 14 bases between them. CDR3 bases: TGTGCCAGCAGGCCTCGGGGATCGCACACTGAAGCTTTCTTT. This codes for CASRPRGSHTEAFF.

The genes are TRBV9 and TRBJ1-1; D ambiguous. This CDR3 region has 13 residues. Trimming stripped 3 bases from V and 5 bases from J, with 11 bases between. Germline assignment: CDR1 SGDLS and CDR2 YYNGEE. The chain's CDR3 is CASSAGVGTEAFF. The CDR3, as DNA: TGTGCCAGCAGCGCCGGAGTGGGGACTGAAGCTTTCTTT.

This clonotype was counted a few times. This chain connects TRBV11-2 to TRBJ2-5; D may correspond to TRBD1 or TRBD2 (5 bases each). V lost 5 bases and J lost 5, with 30 bases in between. This CDR3 is 19 amino acids long. Germline V gives CDR1 SGHAT, CDR2 FQNNGV. DNA of the CDR3: TGTGCCAGCAGCCCATCTAGGGGTCGTCCGGGGCAGAGTGGGGAGACCCAGTACTTC. This gives the protein CASSPSRGRPGQSGETQYF.

This clonotype was seen a few times. The genes are TRBV20-1 and TRBJ2-1; D possibly corresponds to TRBD1 (5 bases). In germline, CDR1 is DFQATT, CDR2 SNEGSKA (reference sequence). The germline V and J ends were trimmed by 1 base and 0 bases, with 16 bases remaining between them. The CDR3 has 17 amino acids. CDR3 region: CSARVTAGSNSYNEQFF. The CDR3 DNA reads as TGCAGTGCTAGAGTCACTGCAGGGTCCAACTCCTACAATGAGCAGTTCTTC.

This clonotype was counted ten times or more. CDR3 sequence (DNA): TGTGCCAGCAGCCAAGATCTCGGCGGGGGGGTTACAGATACGCAGTATTTT. Protein product: CASSQDLGGGVTDTQYF. V usage is TRBV3-1 and J usage is TRBJ2-3; 9 nucleotides line up with TRBD2. Germline CDR1 and CDR2: LGHDT and YNNKEL (reference sequence). The CDR3 is made up of 17 amino acids. Trimming at V came to 0 bases and at J to 3 bases, leaving 7 bases not matched to a gene.

This sequence joins TRBV6-1 and TRBJ2-3, with D tentatively TRBD1 or TRBD2 (5 bases each). The CDR3 is 15 residues long. Germline V gene data show CDR1 as MNHNS and CDR2 as SASEGT. Trimming removed 6 bases at V and 3 bases at J, with 16 bases between. The CDR3 bases are TGTGCCAGCAGCGACCGGGGCCGTTCTACAGATACGCAGTATTTT. Translated, it gives CASSDRGRSTDTQYF.

This clonotype was detected a few times. This sequence joins TRBV9 and TRBJ2-5; D tentatively fits TRBD1 or TRBD2 (5 bases each). Germline V gives CDR1 SGDLS, CDR2 YYNGEE. The CDR3 sequence is 16 residues long. Trimming took 0 bases from V and 4 from J, leaving 16 bases between them. The CDR3 sequence is CASSVGGRTLRETQYF. CDR3 DNA: TGTGCCAGCAGCGTAGGGGGACGGACCCTCAGAGAGACCCAGTACTTC.

In its sample, this clonotype was seen many times. The V and J genes are TRBV12-3 or TRBV12-4 and TRBJ2-7, with D possibly being TRBD1 (6 bases). V shed 8 bases and J shed 2 bases, with 10 bases lying between them. This CDR3 has 12 residues. In DNA, the CDR3 is TGTGCCAGCGGACAGTCAGCCTACGAGCAGTACTTC. The encoded protein is CASGQSAYEQYF.

The V gene is TRBV7-9, the J gene TRBJ1-1; D gene unclear. Germline V lookup: CDR1 SEHNR, CDR2 FQNEAQ (reference sequence). This CDR3 region has 15 residues. Trimming stripped 5 bases from V and 0 bases from J, with 13 bases between. The CDR3 region is CASSPILQMNTEAFF. The CDR3 bases are TGTGCCAGCAGCCCCATTTTGCAGATGAACACTGAAGCTTTCTTT.

In this sample, this clonotype turned up many times. The genes are TRBV12-3 or TRBV12-4 and TRBJ1-1; a weak D match, TRBD1 (6 bases). Deletions cut 5 bases from V and 4 bases from J, with 23 bases between. There are 17 residues in the CDR3. Here the CDR3 DNA reads TGTGCCAGCAGTCCAAGACTCTACAGGGAATCTGGCACTGAAGCTTTCTTT. This codes for CASSPRLYRESGTEAFF.

The J gene is TRBJ1-2, the V gene TRBV11-2; TRBD1 matches 8 bases. J gave up 7 bases and V 1 base, and 5 bases lay outside the gene matches. The CDR3 runs 14 residues. CDR1 is SGHAT and CDR2 is FQNNGV in the germline V gene. DNA of the CDR3: TGTGCCAGCAGCTTAGCCGGGGACAGGCCTGGCTACACCTTC. Translation gives CASSLAGDRPGYTF. The full variable domain, its missing parts supplied by reference TRBV11-2 and TRBJ1-2, is EAGVAQSPRYKIIEKRQSVAFWCNPISGHATLYWYQQILGQGPKLLIQFQNNGVVDDSQLPKDRFSAERLKGVDSTLKIQPAKLEDSAVYLCASSLAGDRPGYTFGSGTRLTVV.

This clonotype was seen only a few times. This rearrangement joins TRBV7-6 to TRBJ2-3; D unclear. V dropped 2 bases and J dropped 4 bases, with 10 bases sitting between them. The germline CDR1 and CDR2 sequences are SGHVS and FNYEAQ. The CDR3 extends over 14 amino acids. The CDR3 loop reads CASSLLPIADTQYF. The CDR3 bases are TGTGCCAGCAGCTTATTACCCATCGCAGATACGCAGTATTTT.

The V and J genes are TRBV19 and TRBJ1-5; D remains ambiguous. The germline V and J ends were trimmed by 6 bases and 0 bases, with 12 bases remaining between them. The CDR3 consists of 15 residues. CDR1 LNHDA and CDR2 SQIVND come from the germline V gene (reference sequence). The CDR3 DNA reads as TGTGCCAGTAGACCTAACATAGATAGCAATCAGCCCCAGCATTTT. Translation: CASRPNIDSNQPQHF. Together with reference TRBV19 and TRBJ1-5, the CDR3 gives the full variable domain: DGGITQSPKYLFRKEGQNVTLSCEQNLNHDAMYWYRQDPGQGLRLIYYSQIVNDFQKGDIAEGYSVSREKKESFPLTVTSAQKNPTAFYLCASRPNIDSNQPQHFGDGTRLSIL.

This sequence joins TRBV5-6 and TRBJ2-5; D is possibly TRBD2 (5 bases). The germline CDR1 and CDR2 sequences are SGHDT and YYEEEE. The CDR3 is 13 amino acids. V lost 5 bases and J 7 bases, leaving 15 bases between the germline ends. CDR3 sequence: CASRTSFEVTQYF. The DNA of the CDR3 is TGTGCCAGCAGAACTAGTTTCGAGGTGACCCAGTACTTC.

The table lists this clonotype with many counts. This chain joins TRBV28 and TRBJ2-5, with unresolved D. CDR1 MDHEN and CDR2 SYDVKM come from the germline V gene. This CDR3 is built from 15 residues. Trimming took off 7 bases at V and 1 base at J, with 16 bases between the two ends. The CDR3: CASTTITETQETQYF. CDR3 nucleotide sequence: TGTGCCAGCACCACCATAACAGAAACCCAAGAGACCCAGTACTTC.

In this sample, this clonotype turned up a few times. This chain joins TRBV28 and TRBJ2-1, with D perhaps matching TRBD2 (6 bases). The CDR3 runs 15 residues. The germline V gene encodes CDR1 MDHEN and CDR2 SYDVKM. Trimming shortened V by 3 bases and J by 7 bases, and 16 bases separated the two germline ends. The CDR3 DNA reads TGTGCCAGCAGTTTGGGGGGAGGCGTATGGAATGAGCAGTTCTTC. Its translation is CASSLGGGVWNEQFF.

In its sample, this clonotype was seen many times. J is TRBJ2-1 and V is TRBV12-3 or TRBV12-4; no firm D call. The V end was cut by 7 bases, the J end by 8 bases, with 18 bases between. The CDR3 has 14 residues. The CDR3 DNA reads TGTGCCAGCATCCTAGGCCGGGTTGGGGATGAGCAGTTCTTC. It encodes CASILGRVGDEQFF.

In its sample, this clonotype was seen many times. The chain employs TRBV5-1 and TRBJ2-1; possibly TRBD1 or TRBD2 for D (6 bases each). This CDR3 contains 14 residues. V lost 0 bases and J lost 6, with 10 bases in between. CDR1 is SGHRS and CDR2 is YFSETQ in the germline V gene. The CDR3 nucleotides are TGCGCCAGCAGCTTGGAGGGGGGATCCAATGAGCAGTTCTTC. Amino acid sequence: CASSLEGGSNEQFF.

This clonotype was observed many times. The genes are TRBV20-1 and TRBJ2-5; no definite D call. The CDR3 sequence is 15 residues long. Germline CDR1 is DFQATT and CDR2 is SNEGSKA (reference sequence). Trimming took 3 bases from V and 1 from J, leaving 15 bases between them. The CDR3 nucleotides read TGCAGTGCTAGCGAACTGCGGAGACCCCAAGAGACCCAGTACTTC. Protein product: CSASELRRPQETQYF.

This clonotype is labeled as medium-sized (0.01 to 0.1%). The chain joins TRBV3-1 to TRBJ2-6, with 8 bases aligning to TRBD1. The V and J ends lost 4 bases and 0 bases, in that order; junction bases with no gene match: 20. Germline V gene sequence: CDR1 LGHDT, CDR2 YNNKEL (reference sequence). This CDR3 contains 22 residues. The CDR3 coding sequence is TGTGCCAGCAGCCCGGCACTGGTTTTTATGCAGGGGGCTCCCTCTGGGGCCAACGTCCTGACTTTC. It yields the protein CASSPALVFMQGAPSGANVLTF.

The V and J genes are TRBV20-1 and TRBJ1-2, with 7 bases aligning to TRBD1. V trimming: 0 bases; J trimming: 4 bases; junction bases outside the gene matches: 8. The CDR3 spans 15 residues. The germline V gene encodes CDR1 DFQATT and CDR2 SNEGSKA (reference sequence). CDR3: CSARDREGQAYGYTF. CDR3 sequence (DNA): TGCAGTGCTAGAGATCGGGAAGGACAGGCCTATGGCTACACCTTC.

This clonotype was observed many times. This chain joins TRBV12-3 or TRBV12-4 and TRBJ2-5; D is possibly TRBD1 (6 bases). The CDR3 totals 13 residues. V was clipped by 4 bases and J by 2 bases, with 8 bases between them. This CDR3 is CASSWDIQETQYF. The DNA of the CDR3 is TGTGCCAGCAGTTGGGACATACAAGAGACCCAGTACTTC.

This rearrangement joins TRBV4-1 to TRBJ1-5; 7 nucleotides align to TRBD1. This CDR3 has 13 amino acids. The ends lost 4 bases at V and 7 bases at J; junction bases unmatched: 4. Germline CDR1 is MGHRA and CDR2 is YSYEKL. The CDR3 nucleotides are TGCGCCAGCAGCCCTCCAGGGGGGCAGCCCCAGCATTTT. This codes for CASSPPGGQPQHF.